Below, 15 T cell receptor beta chains from the same sample are listed, as sequenced in a study of beta chain features in type 1 diabetes (dated by TCRdb to the late 2010s). Library construction relied on the immunoSEQ multiplex PCR assay. The High Capacity cDNA Reverse Transcription Kit was used to reverse transcribe all of the isolated RNA, meaning that expressed TCRB transcripts were what got sequenced. TCRdb's version of the immuneACCESS table is confined to in-frame rearrangements and falls short of the full clone set. An unresolved V gene accounts for under half of the shortfall where checked; the remainder is of unknown origin. This sample gives 150,000 or so clones in total; roughly 9.3% of them show up just once. Clones ranked in the top ten supply 0.65% of the sample. The sample consisted of central memory CD4+ T cells from blood. Source of these receptors: a woman in her 40s in good health.

This clone was seen only a few times. This sequence joins TRBV5-1 and TRBJ1-6; the match to TRBD1 covers 9 bases. With 7 bases clipped from V and 8 bases from J, the junction kept 4 bases outside the gene matches. Germline CDR1 reads SGHRS; CDR2 reads YFSETQ. The CDR3 is 13 amino acids. CDR3 coding DNA: TGCGCCAGCCGGACAGGGGATGATTCACCCCTCCACTTT. This gives the protein CASRTGDDSPLHF.

The sample holds a few counts of this clone. This sample includes further DNA sequences coding for the same CDR3. This sequence joins TRBV5-1 and TRBJ1-2, with a tentative D call TRBD1 (6 bases). The germline V gene has CDR1 SGHRS and CDR2 YFSETQ. This CDR3 region has 14 residues. V was shortened by 5 bases and J by 0 bases, with 11 bases between the two germline ends. This chain's CDR3 is CASSEDRANYGYTF. The CDR3, as DNA: TGCGCCAGCAGTGAGGACAGAGCTAACTATGGCTACACCTTC.

The chain couples TRBV11-2 to TRBJ2-4; 8 positions agree with TRBD2. With 8 bases clipped from V and 7 bases from J, the junction kept 7 bases outside the gene matches. Germline loops: CDR1 SGHAT, CDR2 FQNNGV. The CDR3 consists of 13 residues. CDR3 in amino acids: CASVGRGGNIQYF. As DNA, the CDR3 is TGTGCCAGCGTAGGACGCGGGGGGAACATTCAGTACTTC. The variable domain in full, completed from reference TRBV11-2 and TRBJ2-4, reads EAGVAQSPRYKIIEKRQSVAFWCNPISGHATLYWYQQILGQGPKLLIQFQNNGVVDDSQLPKDRFSAERLKGVDSTLKIQPAKLEDSAVYLCASVGRGGNIQYFGAGTRLSVL.

At least ten counts were recorded for this clone. The CDR3 sequence: CAITSTGKQFF. In DNA, the CDR3 is TGTGCCATCACCTCAACGGGTAAGCAGTTCTTC. The rearrangement links TRBV10-3 to TRBJ2-1; D not certain. This CDR3 is built from 11 residues. CDR1 ENHRY and CDR2 SYGVKD come from the germline V gene. Between the trimmed V and J ends, which lost 7 bases and 11 bases, there was a span of 12 bases.

This clone came up a few times. The V call is TRBV6-5, the J call TRBJ2-2; D is unclear. V lost 0 bases, J lost 7 bases, and 9 bases lay in between. Germline CDR1 and CDR2: MNHEY and SVGAGI. The CDR3 length is 14 residues. This CDR3 is CASSYSRSVGELFF. CDR3 DNA: TGTGCCAGCAGTTACTCGAGATCGGTCGGGGAGCTGTTTTTT.

Written as DNA, the CDR3 is TGTGCCAGCAGCGTAGAGACAGGTCCCACCTTAGGAAACACCATATATTTT. It yields the protein CASSVETGPTLGNTIYF. The chain employs TRBV9 and TRBJ1-3; tentative D call: TRBD1 (6 bases). V lost 0 bases to trimming and J lost 4 bases, with 17 bases between them. Germline V CDR1 and CDR2: SGDLS, YYNGEE. The CDR3 covers 17 residues.

The chain employs TRBV11-2 and TRBJ2-5, with D perhaps matching TRBD2 (6 bases). Trimming shortened V by 8 bases and J by 5 bases, and 9 bases separated the two germline ends. Germline CDR1 is SGHAT and CDR2 is FQNNGV. The CDR3 totals 11 residues. CDR3 region: CASRLGETQYF. CDR3 nucleotide sequence: TGTGCCAGCCGACTAGGGGAGACCCAGTACTTC.

The gene calls are TRBV5-1 and TRBJ2-7; D might be TRBD1 (6 bases). The CDR3 has 17 amino acids. The V end lost 3 bases, the J end lost 0 bases, and 19 bases lay between the germline ends. Per germline, CDR1 SGHRS and CDR2 YFSETQ. The DNA for the CDR3 is TGCGCCAGCAGCTCCGTGGGCATTGACAGGCGCTCCTACGAGCAGTACTTC. Its translation: CASSSVGIDRRSYEQYF.

Remarks on this clone: Germline is not matched at one junction end, which may reflect a read error. This rearrangement joins TRBV2 to TRBJ1-2, with 7 positions matching TRBD1. The CDR3 has 11 amino acids. CDR1 is SNHLY, CDR2 FYNNEI, per germline. CDR3 amino acids: CASSEALRTGF. As DNA, the CDR3 is TGTGCCAGCAGTGAAGCGCTTCGGACAGGCTTC.

The rearrangement links TRBV19 to TRBJ1-2; 8 bases match TRBD1. Germline V lookup: CDR1 LNHDA, CDR2 SQIVND (reference sequence). CDR3 size: 14 residues. Unmatched junction bases numbered 5, after V lost 7 bases and J lost 1 base. CDR3 loop: CASITTGVNYGYTF. The CDR3 region has the DNA TGTGCCAGTATTACGACAGGGGTTAACTATGGCTACACCTTC.

The rearrangement uses TRBV27 and TRBJ2-5; D might be TRBD1 (5 bases). The germline V and J ends were trimmed by 6 bases and 1 base, with 21 bases remaining between them. The germline V gene encodes CDR1 MNHEY and CDR2 SMNVEV (reference sequence). The CDR3 contains 17 residues. CDR3 region: CASSLMAGSTRQETQYF. DNA of the CDR3: TGTGCCAGCAGCCTTATGGCAGGGTCTACTCGCCAAGAGACCCAGTACTTC.

This clone was detected a few times. The chain recombines TRBV2 with TRBJ2-7, with D maybe TRBD1 (5 bases). The CDR3 consists of 11 residues. The V gene lost 5 bases and the J gene lost 7 bases, with 9 bases spanning the gap. Germline V gene sequence: CDR1 SNHLY, CDR2 FYNNEI. CDR3 in amino acids: CASSYQGEQYF. The DNA for the CDR3 is TGTGCCAGCAGTTACCAGGGAGAGCAGTACTTC.

The chain combines TRBV4-3 with TRBJ2-1; 10 bases line up with TRBD2. The CDR3 is made up of 19 amino acids. Trimming took 0 bases from V and 4 from J; bases not matched to a gene: 12. Per germline, CDR1 LGHNA and CDR2 YSLEER. The CDR3 here is CASSQDLTSGTAFYNEQFF. The DNA for the CDR3 is TGCGCCAGCAGCCAAGATCTTACTAGCGGGACTGCCTTTTACAATGAGCAGTTCTTC.

The sample holds many counts of this clone. The chain employs TRBV6-6 and TRBJ1-6; D remains unclear. Looked up from germline, CDR1 is MNHNY and CDR2 is SVGAGI (reference sequence). V lost 8 bases, J lost 8 bases, and 13 bases lay in between. CDR3 size: 13 residues. The CDR3 bases are TGTGCCAGCTTACGCCGGGTCGATTCACCCCTCCACTTT. Its translation is CASLRRVDSPLHF.

The chain employs TRBV6-1 and TRBJ2-7; 8 positions agree with TRBD2. CDR3 size: 15 residues. Germline V gene lookup returns CDR1 MNHNS and CDR2 SASEGT. V was clipped by 6 bases and J by 3 bases; unmatched bases: 10. The CDR3 reads CASSPGGALNYEQYF. In DNA form, the CDR3 reads TGTGCCAGCAGCCCCGGGGGGGCGCTTAACTACGAGCAGTACTTC.